The source of this T cell receptor beta chain is a study of OX40 agonist ivuxolimab in advanced cancers. Study-level information: Patients in dose escalation had liver, melanoma, kidney or head and neck cancers. Previous treatment with anti-PD-1, anti-PD-L1 or anti-CTLA-4 therapy was allowed; about 40% had received some. Notes on the study in general: With doses of 0.1-3.0 mg/kg, partial responders showed among the lowest clonal expansion.

As regards this clone: Its antigen is unidentified.

Germline V lookup: CDR1 LNHDA, CDR2 SQIVND (reference sequence). This CDR3 is 14 amino acids long. J was trimmed by 5 bases and V by 5 bases; bases with no gene match: 6. Here immunoSEQ multiplex PCR was the method, and the copy in TCRdb shows in-frame clones only, minus some. The sample has approximately 32,000 clones, approximately 89% seen once. The rearrangement joins TRBV19 to TRBJ1-1; TRBD1 matches at 9 bases. Source: CD4+ or CD8+ T cells sorted from blood, taken in a trial of the OX40 agonist ivuxolimab. The source is an adult with an advanced solid tumor such as melanoma, head and neck, liver or kidney cancer. CDR3 DNA: TGTGCCAGTAGTCAGACAGGGGGGAGGACTGAAGCTTTCTTT. It encodes CASSQTGGRTEAFF.